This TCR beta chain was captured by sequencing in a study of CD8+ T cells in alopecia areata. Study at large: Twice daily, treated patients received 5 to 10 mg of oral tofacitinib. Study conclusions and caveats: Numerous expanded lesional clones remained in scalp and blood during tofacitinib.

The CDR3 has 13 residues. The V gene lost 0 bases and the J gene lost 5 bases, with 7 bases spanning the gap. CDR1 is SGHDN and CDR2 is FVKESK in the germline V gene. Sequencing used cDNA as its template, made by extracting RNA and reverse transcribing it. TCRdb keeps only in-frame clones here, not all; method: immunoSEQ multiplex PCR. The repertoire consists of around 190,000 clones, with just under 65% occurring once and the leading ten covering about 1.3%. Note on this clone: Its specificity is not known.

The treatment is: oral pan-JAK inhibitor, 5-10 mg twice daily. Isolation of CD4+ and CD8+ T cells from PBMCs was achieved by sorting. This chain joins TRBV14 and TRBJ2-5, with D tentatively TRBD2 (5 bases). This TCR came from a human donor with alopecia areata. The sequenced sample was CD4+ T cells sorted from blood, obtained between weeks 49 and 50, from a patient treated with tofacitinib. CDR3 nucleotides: TGTGCCAGCAGCCAAGAATGGAGGGAGACCCAGTACTTC. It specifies CASSQEWRETQYF.